The TCR beta chain under discussion was sequenced for a study of response to subunit inactivated influenza vaccine. In this sample, this clonotype turned up a few times. TCRdb used MiXCR to reprocess the RT-PCR reads, holding one entry per CDR3 protein. The sample shows some 640,000 distinct CDR3 sequences, about 15% of them seen only once. The TCR was taken from a man aged 50-59 years who received an inactivated influenza vaccine. Sample: PBMCs from blood, taken less than 15 days before vaccination.

The CDR3: CASSIGLAGAAEQYF. DNA for the CDR3: TGTGCCAGCAGCATAGGACTAGCGGGGGCGGCTGAGCAGTACTTC. The chain combines TRBV5-4 with TRBJ2-7; TRBD2 agrees at 13 bases. Germline CDR1 and CDR2: SGHNT and YYREEE (reference sequence). J gave up 7 bases and V 4 bases, and 8 bases lay outside the gene matches. The CDR3 extends over 15 amino acids.